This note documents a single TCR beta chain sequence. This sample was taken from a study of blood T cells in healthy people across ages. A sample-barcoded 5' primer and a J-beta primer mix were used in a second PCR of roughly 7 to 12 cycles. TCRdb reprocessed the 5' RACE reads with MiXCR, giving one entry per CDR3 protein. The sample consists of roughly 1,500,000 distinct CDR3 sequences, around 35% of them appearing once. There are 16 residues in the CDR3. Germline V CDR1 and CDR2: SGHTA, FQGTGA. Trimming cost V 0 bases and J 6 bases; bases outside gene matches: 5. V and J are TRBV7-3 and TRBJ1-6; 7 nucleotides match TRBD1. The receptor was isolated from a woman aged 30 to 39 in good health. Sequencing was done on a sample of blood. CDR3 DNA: TGTGCCAGCAGCTTAACCGGACAGGACGTTAATTCACCCCTCCACTTT. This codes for CASSLTGQDVNSPLHF.